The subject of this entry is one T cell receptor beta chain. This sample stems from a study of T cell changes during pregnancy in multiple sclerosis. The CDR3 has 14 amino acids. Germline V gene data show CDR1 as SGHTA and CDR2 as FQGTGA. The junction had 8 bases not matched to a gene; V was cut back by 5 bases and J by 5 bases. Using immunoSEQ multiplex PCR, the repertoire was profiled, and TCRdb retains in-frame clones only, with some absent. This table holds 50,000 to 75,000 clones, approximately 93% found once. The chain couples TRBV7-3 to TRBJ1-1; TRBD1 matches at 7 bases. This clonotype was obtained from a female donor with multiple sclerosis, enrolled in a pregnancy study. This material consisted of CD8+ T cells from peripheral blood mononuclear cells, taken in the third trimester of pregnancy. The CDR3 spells CASSQTGMLTEAFF. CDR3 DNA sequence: TGTGCCAGCAGCCAGACAGGGATGCTAACTGAAGCTTTCTTT.